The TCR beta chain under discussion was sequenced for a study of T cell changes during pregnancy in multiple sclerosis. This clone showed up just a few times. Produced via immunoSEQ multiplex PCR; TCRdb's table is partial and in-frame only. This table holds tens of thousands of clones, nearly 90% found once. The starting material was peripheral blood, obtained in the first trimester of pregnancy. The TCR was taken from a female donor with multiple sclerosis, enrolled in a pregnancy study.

DNA for the CDR3: TGCAGCGTTGGCCGACAGGGTGAAAAACTGTTTTTT. This gives the protein CSVGRQGEKLFF. The V and J genes are TRBV29-1 and TRBJ1-4; 7 positions agree with TRBD1. The germline gives CDR1 SQVTM, CDR2 ANQGSEA. The V and J ends lost 4 bases and 7 bases, in that order; junction bases with no gene match: 3. This CDR3 comprises 12 residues.